The 23 T cell receptor beta chains given below trace back to one sample, sequenced in a study of blood T cell repertoires in COVID-19. Method: immunoSEQ multiplex PCR; TCRdb's copy keeps in-frame clones and lacks some. This table holds around 160,000 clones, 75% to 85% found once. Sequencing was done on a sample of peripheral blood. The receptor source for this set is a human donor with acute or convalescent COVID-19. The donor label of this sample is uncertain.

This clone was picked up a small number of times. The rearrangement links TRBV5-1 to TRBJ2-1; 10 bases are a match to TRBD1. The germline V gene has CDR1 SGHRS and CDR2 YFSETQ. The CDR3 contains 15 residues. V shed 4 bases, J shed 8 bases, and the junction held 9 bases outside the gene matches. The CDR3 is CASSPRQGAGYEQFF. CDR3 in DNA: TGCGCCAGCAGCCCCCGACAGGGGGCAGGGTATGAGCAGTTCTTC.

The CDR3 DNA reads as TGCGCCAGCAGCCAAGATAGGGCAGGGCATCTCCTTAGCAATCAGCCCCAGCATTTT. Protein: CASSQDRAGHLLSNQPQHF. The rearrangement uses TRBV4-1 and TRBJ1-5; a possible D gene is TRBD1 (5 bases). The CDR3 consists of 19 residues. Germline V CDR1 and CDR2: MGHRA, YSYEKL. The V end lost 0 bases, the J end lost 0 bases, and 18 bases lay between the germline ends.

The CDR3 sequence is CASSRLAASTDTQYF. The CDR3 DNA reads TGTGCCAGCAGTCGACTAGCGGCTAGCACAGATACGCAGTATTTT. The chain recombines TRBV6-5 with TRBJ2-3; 9 bases agree with TRBD2. The CDR3 length is 15 residues. The J segment lost 0 bases and the V segment lost 5 bases, leaving 3 bases of the junction unmatched. The germline V gene has CDR1 MNHEY and CDR2 SVGAGI.

V and J are TRBV7-9 and TRBJ2-5; weak D call: TRBD1 (5 bases). The CDR3 contains 14 residues. Trimming removed 4 bases from V and 0 bases from J, with 9 bases in between. Germline CDR1 and CDR2: SEHNR and FQNEAQ (reference sequence). CDR3 sequence reads: CASSSYRYQETQYF. CDR3 DNA sequence: TGTGCCAGCAGCTCTTACAGGTACCAAGAGACCCAGTACTTC.

This clone came up once. The V gene is TRBV6-5, the J gene TRBJ2-1, with 10 nucleotides matching TRBD1. The CDR3 covers 13 residues. Germline V CDR1 and CDR2: MNHEY, SVGAGI. V lost 6 bases to trimming and J lost 8 bases; unmatched junction nucleotides: 4. The DNA of the CDR3 is TGTGCCAGCAGCCTGGACAGGGGGGATGAGCAGTTCTTC. Amino acids: CASSLDRGDEQFF.

This clone was observed a handful of times. Germline is not matched at one junction end, which may reflect a read error. The CDR3 DNA reads TGCTTCCATAGTGTCCTGACAGGGATGGAGACCCAGTACTTC. Translated, it gives CFHSVLTGMETQYF. V is TRBV19 and J is TRBJ2-5; TRBD1 matches at 7 bases. The CDR3 extends over 14 amino acids. Looked up from germline, CDR1 is LNHDA and CDR2 is SQIVND (reference sequence).

This chain joins TRBV2 and TRBJ2-3; tentatively, D is TRBD2 (5 bases). Trimming took 2 bases from V and 3 from J, leaving 18 bases between them. There are 17 residues in the CDR3. Germline assignment: CDR1 SNHLY and CDR2 FYNNEI. The CDR3 region has the DNA TGTGCCAGCAGTGAAAGAGGGCTCTCAAGTTTGACAGATACGCAGTATTTT. It translates to CASSERGLSSLTDTQYF.

In its sample, this clone was seen a few times. The J gene is TRBJ1-1, the V gene TRBV19; 7 bases line up with TRBD1. Trimming removed 8 bases from V and 3 bases from J; junction bases left unmatched: 6. The CDR3 is made up of 13 amino acids. The germline gives CDR1 LNHDA, CDR2 SQIVND (reference sequence). The CDR3 sequence is CASLDRAYTEAFF. The DNA for the CDR3 is TGTGCCAGTTTAGACAGGGCGTACACTGAAGCTTTCTTT.

CDR3 residues: CASSPQWGLQETQYF. Here the CDR3 DNA reads TGTGCCAGCAGCCCCCAGTGGGGACTTCAAGAGACCCAGTACTTC. The V call is TRBV11-2, the J call TRBJ2-5; TRBD2 is a possible D gene (6 bases). The CDR3 contains 15 residues. V lost 5 bases, J lost 2 bases, and 15 bases lay in between. The germline CDR1 and CDR2 sequences are SGHAT and FQNNGV. Drawing the rest from reference TRBV11-2 and TRBJ2-5, the complete variable domain is EAGVAQSPRYKIIEKRQSVAFWCNPISGHATLYWYQQILGQGPKLLIQFQNNGVVDDSQLPKDRFSAERLKGVDSTLKIQPAKLEDSAVYLCASSPQWGLQETQYFGPGTRLLVL.

The chain couples TRBV5-1 to TRBJ1-1, with D possibly matching TRBD1 (6 bases). The CDR3 extends over 19 amino acids. The germline V gene encodes CDR1 SGHRS and CDR2 YFSETQ. Trimming stripped 3 bases from V and 0 bases from J, with 24 bases between. The chain's CDR3 is CASSSGQRTSSSMNTEAFF. CDR3 nucleotides: TGCGCCAGCAGCTCCGGACAGCGAACTTCCAGCTCTATGAACACTGAAGCTTTCTTT.

The chain uses TRBV4-2 and TRBJ1-2, with no clear D. The CDR3 is 14 residues long. Trimming cost V 1 base and J 2 bases, with 8 bases left between them. Germline V lookup: CDR1 LGHNA, CDR2 YNFKEQ. Written as DNA, the CDR3 is TGTGCCAGCAGCCAAGGTAACGAGAACTATGGCTACACCTTC. It yields the protein CASSQGNENYGYTF.

The CDR3 bases are TGCAGCGCCTTTACGGGCGGGGGAACCACCGGGGAGCTGTTTTTT. This codes for CSAFTGGGTTGELFF. V gene TRBV29-1 combines with J gene TRBJ2-2; 7 bases map to TRBD2. The CDR3 is made up of 15 amino acids. The V gene end was trimmed by 7 bases and the J gene end by 4 bases; junction bases not matched to a gene: 12. Germline V gene lookup returns CDR1 SQVTM and CDR2 ANQGSEA.

The chain recombines TRBV2 with TRBJ1-5; D unresolved. V was shortened by 1 base and J by 7 bases, with 11 bases between the two germline ends. The CDR3 spans 14 residues. The germline CDR1 and CDR2 sequences are SNHLY and FYNNEI. The CDR3, as DNA: TGTGCCAGCAGTGAAGAGGCGGGAGGACAGCCCCAGCATTTT. As protein: CASSEEAGGQPQHF.

V and J are TRBV18 and TRBJ1-2; D unresolved. Trimming took 1 base from V and 4 from J, leaving 7 bases between them. The length of the CDR3 is 13 residues. In germline, CDR1 is KGHSH, CDR2 LQKENI. The CDR3 DNA reads as TGTGCCAGCTCACCACGGCCGCCCTATGGCTACACCTTC. Its protein product is CASSPRPPYGYTF.

This rearrangement joins TRBV5-1 to TRBJ2-2, with TRBD2 identical over 8 bases. This CDR3 spans 15 amino acids. The ends lost 5 bases at V and 7 bases at J; junction bases unmatched: 10. CDR1 and CDR2 from the germline V gene are SGHRS and YFSETQ. The DNA of the CDR3 is TGCGCCAGCAGTCCTCGGGGCCGGGAGGGCGGGGAGCTGTTTTTT. Translation: CASSPRGREGGELFF. The variable domain in full, with the rest retrieved from reference TRBV5-1 and TRBJ2-2, is KAGVTQTPRYLIKTRGQQVTLSCSPISGHRSVSWYQQTPGQGLQFLFEYFSETQRNKGNFPGRFSGRQFSNSRSEMNVSTLELGDSALYLCASSPRGREGGELFFGEGSRLTVL.

This clone is a singleton in its sample. The chain combines TRBV11-2 with TRBJ2-7, with unresolved D. V shed 3 bases and J shed 2 bases, with 8 bases lying between them. The germline V gene encodes CDR1 SGHAT and CDR2 FQNNGV. The CDR3 is made up of 13 amino acids. This chain's CDR3 is CASSLGRPYEQYV. The DNA for the CDR3 is TGTGCCAGCAGCTTGGGCCGCCCCTACGAGCAGTACGTC.

The chain couples TRBV10-1 to TRBJ1-3; perhaps TRBD1 as D (6 bases). CDR1 is WNHNN, CDR2 SYGVQD, per germline (reference sequence). Deletions cut 2 bases from V and 0 bases from J, with 11 bases between. The CDR3 is made up of 16 amino acids. CDR3 coding DNA: TGCGCCAGCAGTGAGGGGGGCACCGGCTCTGGAAACACCATATATTTT. It yields the protein CASSEGGTGSGNTIYF.

V is TRBV18 and J is TRBJ1-2; D is possibly TRBD1 (5 bases). The CDR3 consists of 14 residues. CDR1 and CDR2 (germline): KGHSH, LQKENI. Trimming took 2 bases from V and 5 from J, leaving 12 bases between them. In DNA form, the CDR3 reads TGTGCCAGCTCACCATCTGGACGGGGGTATGGCTACACCTTC. It encodes CASSPSGRGYGYTF.

The J gene is TRBJ1-6, the V gene TRBV9; unclear D gene. The CDR3 runs to 15 residues. CDR1 and CDR2 (germline): SGDLS, YYNGEE. The germline V and J ends were trimmed by 0 bases and 6 bases, with 10 bases remaining between them. The CDR3 DNA reads TGTGCCAGCAGCGTAGGAGGGAGCCGTAATTCACCCCTCCACTTT. It codes for CASSVGGSRNSPLHF.

The V and J genes are TRBV7-2 and TRBJ2-1; the D gene is possibly TRBD2 (7 bases). The CDR3 consists of 15 residues. The germline V gene encodes CDR1 SGHTA and CDR2 FQGNSA. V was pared by 5 bases and J by 7 bases, with 18 bases between. CDR3 bases: TGTGCCAGCAGCCCGATCCGGGGGCGGGGGAATGAGCAGTTCTTC. Encoded protein: CASSPIRGRGNEQFF.

This sequence joins TRBV23-1 and TRBJ2-3; possibly TRBD2 for D (7 bases). TRBV23-1 is an open reading frame, and its role is uncertain. Trimming took 11 bases from V and 2 from J, leaving 17 bases between them. The CDR3 has 14 residues. The DNA of the CDR3 is TGCGCCCTAGGGGGGGAGGGCCCCACAGATACGCAGTATTTT. This codes for CALGGEGPTDTQYF.

This clone turned up a few times. CDR3 residues: CASTHQGVYQPQHF. The DNA of the CDR3 is TGTGCCAGTACTCATCAGGGGGTATATCAGCCCCAGCATTTT. The genes are TRBV19 and TRBJ1-5; 7 bases fit TRBD1. CDR3 length: 14 amino acids. CDR1 is LNHDA, CDR2 SQIVND, per germline (reference sequence). Trimming at V came to 7 bases and at J to 5 bases, leaving 8 bases not matched to a gene.

CDR3 nucleotides: TGCGCCAGCAGCTTGGGGACGGGAGGGACTGAAGCTTTCTTT. Its translation is CASSLGTGGTEAFF. The chain combines TRBV5-1 with TRBJ1-1; D unresolved. V shed 0 bases and J shed 5 bases, with 11 bases lying between them. This CDR3 has 14 residues. Germline V lookup: CDR1 SGHRS, CDR2 YFSETQ.